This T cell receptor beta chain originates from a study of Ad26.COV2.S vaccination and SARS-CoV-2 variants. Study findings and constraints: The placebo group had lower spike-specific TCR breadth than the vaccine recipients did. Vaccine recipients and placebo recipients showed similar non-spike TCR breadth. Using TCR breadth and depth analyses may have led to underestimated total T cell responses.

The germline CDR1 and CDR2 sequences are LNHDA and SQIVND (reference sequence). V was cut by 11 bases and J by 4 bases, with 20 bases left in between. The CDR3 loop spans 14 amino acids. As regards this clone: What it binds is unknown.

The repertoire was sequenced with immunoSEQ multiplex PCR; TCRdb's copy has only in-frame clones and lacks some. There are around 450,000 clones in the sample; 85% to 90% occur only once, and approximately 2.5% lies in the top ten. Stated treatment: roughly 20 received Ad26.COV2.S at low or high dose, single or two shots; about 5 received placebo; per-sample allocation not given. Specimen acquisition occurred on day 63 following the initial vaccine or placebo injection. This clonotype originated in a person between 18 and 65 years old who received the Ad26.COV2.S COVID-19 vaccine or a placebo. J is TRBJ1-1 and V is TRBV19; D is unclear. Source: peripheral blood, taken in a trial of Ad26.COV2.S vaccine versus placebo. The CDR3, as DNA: TGTGCCTGCACCTGGACGGGGAGAGCCACTGAAGCTTTCTTT. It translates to CACTWTGRATEAFF. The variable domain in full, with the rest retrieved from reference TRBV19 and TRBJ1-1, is DGGITQSPKYLFRKEGQNVTLSCEQNLNHDAMYWYRQDPGQGLRLIYYSQIVNDFQKGDIAEGYSVSREKKESFPLTVTSAQKNPTAFYLCACTWTGRATEAFFGQGTRLTVV.